The clone carrying this T cell receptor beta chain was seen ten or more times. Its antigen is currently unknown. The data stem from a study of T cells after yellow fever vaccination. CDR1 MNHEY and CDR2 SMNVEV come from the germline V gene (reference sequence). The junction had 8 bases not matched to a gene; V was cut back by 6 bases and J by 8 bases. The CDR3 extends over 15 amino acids. In TCRdb, the 5' RACE reads were re-called with MiXCR into one record per CDR3 protein. The sample lists 500,000 to 650,000 distinct CDR3 sequences; 9% to 15% were seen once. Study results and limitations: Repertoires sorted by FACS could include abundant clonotypes that are contaminants from the bulk population.

The sample consisted of PBMCs, taken on the day of the yellow fever booster vaccination. The sequence was collected from a man aged 30 to 45 who received the YFV17D yellow fever vaccine. The chain combines TRBV27 with TRBJ2-1; 12 positions agree with TRBD2. The CDR3 bases are TGTGCCAGCAGGGGTGGACTAGCGGGATGGGATGAGCAGTTCTTC. Translation: CASRGGLAGWDEQFF.